The T cell receptor (beta chain) under discussion was sequenced for a study of shared T cell receptors in the human thymus (dated by TCRdb to 2020 to 2023). About the investigation overall: The study examined how self-reactive, shared T-cell receptor alpha chains are generated in the human thymus.

Points on this clone: Its antigen is unknown. No qualities accompany the bases; no much larger clone lies one base away.

Reading the germline V gene gives CDR1 SNHLY and CDR2 FYNNEI. V loses 4 bases of germline sequence and J loses 6 bases, and the interval between the two ends is 11 bases. The CDR3 has 13 amino acids, counting the end cysteine and phenylalanine. Just the 39-base CDR3 DNA is kept, in frame starting at base 1. Libraries came from the immunoSEQ multiplex PCR assay. TCRdb mirrors the immuneACCESS table, restricted to in-frame sequences. Some clones are absent from its copies; in checked studies, under half trace to an unresolved V gene, and the reason for the others is unknown. The sample records more than 550,000 clones, roughly 88% of which are singletons. Of the sample, about 0.0098% is held by the ten largest clones. These data also formed part of another study, on human thymus T cells. The second investigation adds: The donors were immunologically healthy infants in Finland who had open corrective cardiac surgery for congenital heart defects. Thymus tissue was obtained as surgical resects removed during corrective cardiac surgery. Biased V and J gene segment usage appeared to be present in both thymic and peripheral blood repertoires. The related research found that thymic TCR repertoires overlapped highly between unrelated individuals. TCR alpha and beta repertoires from fewer than ten infant thymus samples and a few related peripheral blood samples were characterized in the study. Donor ages ranging from about 7 to 244 days were recorded, and several male and a couple of female infants were included in the cohort. Thymocytes were mechanically released from the tissue and were stored as pellets of about 9-33 million cells at -70 degrees C. A QIAsymphony instrument was used to extract genomic DNA from frozen cell pellets. The immunoSEQ multiplex PCR assay was used to amplify the TCRB and TCRAD loci from a standardized quantity of quality-controlled genomic DNA. The amplicons covered the V(D)J region and were long enough to include the CDR3 and to identify the V and J genes. Through the commercial immunoSEQ service, the amplicons were sequenced on an Illumina platform. Primer bias and sequencing errors were corrected as previously described, and TCRAD and TCRB were defined on the basis of the IMGT database. Analysis of the repertoires was done with immunoSEQ Analyzer 3.0 and VDJTools and included basic statistics, V/J segment usage, diversity estimates, rarefaction and pairwise overlap. Diversity was estimated with Chao1, ChaoE, Efron-Thisted, Shannon and inverse Simpson indices, and also on datasets down-sampled to the smallest sample. For repertoire overlap, CDR3 nucleotide sequence, V gene and J gene had to match strictly, and clustering was done by Jaccard-based multidimensional scaling. Thymus samples yielded on average about 810,000 unique TCRB clonotypes, compared with some 89,000 from blood samples.

The rearranged segments are TRBV2 and TRBJ2-3; 5 matching bases give a weak D call of TRBD1. Sequenced: thymocytes. This clonotype was sampled from a girl under three years old with a congenital heart defect. Donor details come from another sample of the same person, matched by shared clones. The CDR3 protein: CASSGGPVDTQYF. The nucleotide sequence is given as TGTGCCAGCAGTGGGGGCCCAGTGGATACGCAGTATTTT.